These 23 T cell receptor beta chains were all obtained from the same sample, sequenced in a study of somatic mutations in cytotoxic T cells in rheumatoid arthritis. The protocol was immunoSEQ multiplex PCR, while the TCRdb copy is restricted to in-frame clones and leaves out a portion. The table includes 7,500 to 9,000 clones, 60% to 80% detected once. Source material: CD8+ T cells sorted from blood. These receptors were taken from an adult with rheumatoid arthritis.

The CDR3 DNA sequence: TGTGCCAGCAGCTTGTCAGGGCTAGCGGGGTCCTACGAGCAGTACTTC. This translates into CASSLSGLAGSYEQYF. The rearrangement links TRBV7-2 to TRBJ2-7; 9 nucleotides line up with TRBD2. Trimming took 3 bases from V and 1 from J; bases not matched to a gene: 7. Per germline, CDR1 SGHTA and CDR2 FQGNSA. The CDR3 runs 16 residues.

The genes are TRBV9 and TRBJ2-3; 9 bases agree with TRBD2. CDR1 and CDR2 (germline): SGDLS, YYNGEE. V shed 3 bases and J 0 bases; nucleotides not matched to a gene: 2. The CDR3 has 15 amino acids. As DNA, the CDR3 is TGTGCCAGCAGCGGTAGCGGGGGAAGCACAGATACGCAGTATTTT. Its translation is CASSGSGGSTDTQYF.

The chain employs TRBV7-9 and TRBJ2-3; D unresolved. V lost 5 bases and J 3 bases, leaving 6 bases between the germline ends. The CDR3 has 12 residues. The germline gives CDR1 SEHNR, CDR2 FQNEAQ (reference sequence). CDR3 coding DNA: TGTGCCAGCAGCCCTGGGACAGATACGCAGTATTTT. This sequence encodes CASSPGTDTQYF.

This CDR3 reads CASSFLTSGGAESTDTQYF. As DNA, the CDR3 is TGTGCCAGCAGTTTTTTGACTAGCGGGGGGGCCGAGAGCACAGATACGCAGTATTTT. The chain carries TRBV2 and TRBJ2-3, with 14 bases matching TRBD2. CDR3 length: 19 residues. The ends lost 5 bases at V and 0 bases at J; junction bases unmatched: 10. Germline lookup yields CDR1 SNHLY and CDR2 FYNNEI.

The chain combines TRBV30 with TRBJ1-4; TRBD1 is a possible D gene (6 bases). Germline V gene sequence: CDR1 GTSNPN, CDR2 SVGIG (reference sequence). The CDR3 sequence is 16 residues long. V was shortened by 8 bases and J by 10 bases, with 29 bases between the two germline ends. CDR3 residues: CAGLRGGLPPVGKLFF. The CDR3 coding sequence is TGTGCCGGATTGCGGGGGGGGCTCCCCCCCGTGGGAAAACTGTTTTTT.

The J gene is TRBJ1-1, the V gene TRBV9; a weak D match, TRBD1 (5 bases). The V gene's germline CDR1 is SGDLS and CDR2 YYNGEE. V lost 4 bases and J 4 bases, leaving 14 bases between the germline ends. The length of the CDR3 is 14 residues. The CDR3 nucleotides read TGTGCCAGCAGCCCAGGGATATCTGGCACTGAAGCTTTCTTT. Its translation is CASSPGISGTEAFF.

The V and J genes are TRBV6-5 and TRBJ2-3, with 13 bases lining up with TRBD2. Looked up from germline, CDR1 is MNHEY and CDR2 is SVGAGI. CDR3 length: 15 residues. The ends lost 5 bases at V and 4 bases at J; junction bases unmatched: 3. The CDR3 region is CASSRTSGGSDTQYF. CDR3 nucleotides: TGTGCCAGCAGTCGGACTAGCGGGGGCTCAGATACGCAGTATTTT.

This clone came up a few times. This rearrangement joins TRBV28 to TRBJ2-1; 13 nucleotides line up with TRBD2. CDR3 size: 17 residues. Germline V gives CDR1 MDHEN, CDR2 SYDVKM. V dropped 3 bases and J dropped 6; count of bases not matched to a gene: 8. CDR3 DNA sequence: TGTGCCAGCAGTTTCCCGACTAGCGGGGGGAGGGTCAATGAGCAGTTCTTC. Amino acids: CASSFPTSGGRVNEQFF.

This rearrangement joins TRBV27 to TRBJ2-3; no firm D call. Germline V gene lookup returns CDR1 MNHEY and CDR2 SMNVEV (reference sequence). There are 15 residues in the CDR3. V lost 3 bases, J lost 0 bases, and 10 bases lay in between. The CDR3 region is CASSLTETSTDTQYF. The CDR3 DNA reads as TGTGCCAGCAGTTTGACGGAAACTAGCACAGATACGCAGTATTTT.

This chain uses TRBV27 with TRBJ1-5; 7 nucleotides align to TRBD1. Unmatched junction bases numbered 2, after V lost 8 bases and J lost 1 base. The V gene's germline CDR1 is MNHEY and CDR2 SMNVEV (reference sequence). The CDR3 has 13 amino acids. In DNA form, the CDR3 reads TGTGCCAGCGGACAGGAGAGCAATCAGCCCCAGCATTTT. This gives the protein CASGQESNQPQHF.

V gene TRBV9 combines with J gene TRBJ2-5; 8 positions match TRBD2. Germline V gene data show CDR1 as SGDLS and CDR2 as YYNGEE. CDR3 length: 16 residues. V was pared by 2 bases and J by 4 bases, with 10 bases of the junction left unmatched. CDR3 bases: TGTGCCAGCAGCGTCTTCGGCGGGGGGCCCTCAGAGACCCAGTACTTC. This translates into CASSVFGGGPSETQYF. The full variable domain, with the rest looked up from reference TRBV9 and TRBJ2-5, is DSGVTQTPKHLITATGQRVTLRCSPRSGDLSVYWYQQSLDQGLQFLIQYYNGEERAKGNILERFSAQQFPDLHSELNLSSLELGDSALYFCASSVFGGGPSETQYFGPGTRLLVL.

The chain recombines TRBV7-3 with TRBJ2-5, with D possibly being TRBD1 (5 bases). Germline CDR1 reads SGHTA; CDR2 reads FQGTGA. The CDR3 has 14 amino acids. The germline V and J ends were trimmed by 0 bases and 4 bases, with 9 bases remaining between them. The CDR3 loop reads CASSLTGGAETQYF. The CDR3 DNA reads as TGTGCCAGCAGCTTAACGGGTGGGGCAGAGACCCAGTACTTC.

CDR3 sequence (DNA): TGTGCCAGCAGCGACCGGGACATTTATAATTCACCCCTCCACTTT. This codes for CASSDRDIYNSPLHF. The rearrangement links TRBV5-6 to TRBJ1-6, with D possibly matching TRBD1 (6 bases). CDR1 is SGHDT, CDR2 YYEEEE, per germline. Between the trimmed V and J ends, which lost 4 bases and 4 bases, there was a span of 12 bases. The length of the CDR3 is 15 residues.

This sequence joins TRBV4-3 and TRBJ2-1; 7 bases fit TRBD2. CDR3 length equals 15 residues. Per the germline V gene, CDR1 is LGHNA and CDR2 is YSLEER. V shed 3 bases and J 8 bases; nucleotides not matched to a gene: 10. CDR3 loop: CASSHIAGEIDEQFF. The CDR3 coding sequence is TGCGCCAGCAGCCATATTGCGGGAGAGATAGATGAGCAGTTCTTC.

The genes are TRBV2 and TRBJ2-7, with D perhaps assigned TRBD1 or TRBD2 (6 bases each). V was shortened by 6 bases and J by 0 bases, with 12 bases between the two germline ends. CDR1 SNHLY and CDR2 FYNNEI come from the germline V gene. This CDR3 is 14 amino acids long. CDR3 DNA sequence: TGTGCCAGCAGGGTCGGGGGCCTCTCCTACGAGCAGTACTTC. This gives the protein CASRVGGLSYEQYF.

The chain has TRBV14 and TRBJ2-7, with 7 positions matching TRBD1. The J segment lost 6 bases and the V segment lost 4 bases, leaving 6 bases of the junction unmatched. The CDR3 loop spans 13 amino acids. Germline V CDR1 and CDR2: SGHDN, FVKESK. The DNA for the CDR3 is TGTGCCAGCAGCCTAACAGGGGAACGCGAGCAGTACTTC. This codes for CASSLTGEREQYF.

The rearrangement links TRBV5-1 to TRBJ2-7; a weak D match, TRBD1 (6 bases). The length of the CDR3 is 16 residues. Trimming shortened V by 5 bases and J by 6 bases, and 24 bases separated the two germline ends. Per germline, CDR1 SGHRS and CDR2 YFSETQ. The CDR3 here is CASSLSYQDRSPEQYF. The CDR3 nucleotides are TGCGCCAGCAGTTTGTCTTACCAAGACAGGTCGCCCGAGCAGTACTTC.

This rearrangement joins TRBV13 to TRBJ2-1; D is possibly TRBD2 (6 bases). V lost 1 base and J 5 bases, leaving 18 bases between the germline ends. Germline loops: CDR1 PRHDT, CDR2 FYEKMQ (reference sequence). CDR3 size: 17 residues. The CDR3 region is CASSLAFSWRRDNEQFF. CDR3 DNA: TGTGCCAGCAGCTTAGCCTTTTCTTGGCGGAGGGACAATGAGCAGTTCTTC.

The rearrangement uses TRBV4-3 and TRBJ2-7, with D uncertain. The CDR3 has 16 residues. The germline CDR1 and CDR2 sequences are LGHNA and YSLEER. The V and J ends lost 5 bases and 2 bases respectively, with 19 bases between them. Here the CDR3 DNA reads TGCGCCAGCAGCTCAGAACTCGAGAAGAGCACCTACGAGCAGTACTTC. Encoded protein: CASSSELEKSTYEQYF.

The V and J genes are TRBV28 and TRBJ2-4; 9 nucleotides match TRBD1. Trimming took 6 bases from V and 3 from J; bases not matched to a gene: 9. The V gene's germline CDR1 is MDHEN and CDR2 SYDVKM. The CDR3 has 16 residues. The CDR3 nucleotides read TGTGCCAGCAGCAAACAGGGGGCGCAGGTCAAAAACATTCAGTACTTC. Translation gives CASSKQGAQVKNIQYF.

The chain couples TRBV18 to TRBJ2-3; D unresolved. The CDR3 loop spans 15 amino acids. Germline lookup yields CDR1 KGHSH and CDR2 LQKENI. Trimming stripped 4 bases from V and 1 base from J, with 12 bases between. The CDR3 DNA follows: TGTGCCAGCTCACACGAGACCACTCGCACAGATACGCAGTATTTT. It translates to CASSHETTRTDTQYF.

V is TRBV6-5 and J is TRBJ2-5; D not resolved. V shed 2 bases and J shed 1 base, with 5 bases lying between them. CDR1 MNHEY and CDR2 SVGAGI come from the germline V gene. This CDR3 has 13 residues. CDR3 region: CASSYVFQETQYF. The CDR3 coding sequence is TGTGCCAGCAGTTACGTATTCCAAGAGACCCAGTACTTC.

This clone has only one observation. The gene calls are TRBV5-1 and TRBJ1-1, with D perhaps TRBD1 (6 bases). The CDR3 totals 14 residues. Germline lookup yields CDR1 SGHRS and CDR2 YFSETQ. Deletions cut 4 bases from V and 1 base from J, with 11 bases between. The CDR3 region is CASSPDSQNTEAFF. The CDR3 DNA reads as TGCGCCAGCAGCCCGGACAGTCAGAACACTGAAGCTTTCTTT. Using reference TRBV5-1 and TRBJ1-1 for the parts outside the CDR3, the full variable domain is KAGVTQTPRYLIKTRGQQVTLSCSPISGHRSVSWYQQTPGQGLQFLFEYFSETQRNKGNFPGRFSGRQFSNSRSEMNVSTLELGDSALYLCASSPDSQNTEAFFGQGTRLTVV.